Listed here are 30 T cell receptor beta chains from one sample, sequenced in a study of cytomegalovirus exposure and HLA in healthy donors. This PCR relied on a set of 60 Vbeta primers and 13 Jbeta primers. The method was immunoSEQ multiplex PCR; TCRdb's version includes in-frame clones alone and lacks a portion of them. The repertoire holds over 150,000 clones, with around 80% as singletons. Material for sequencing was PBMCs. All receptors come from a woman aged 60-70 years in good health and CMV-seropositive.

V is TRBV5-4 and J is TRBJ1-5; TRBD1 matches 10 bases. The germline V gene encodes CDR1 SGHNT and CDR2 YYREEE (reference sequence). This CDR3 spans 15 amino acids. Unmatched junction bases numbered 4, after V lost 0 bases and J lost 7 bases. The CDR3 DNA is TGTGCCAGCAGCTTGGAGGACAGGGGGAGGCAGCCCCAGCATTTT. This codes for CASSLEDRGRQPQHF. Full variable domain (missing parts from reference TRBV5-4 and TRBJ1-5): ETGVTQSPTHLIKTRGQQVTLRCSSQSGHNTVSWYQQALGQGPQFIFQYYREEENGRGNFPPRFSGLQFPNYSSELNVNALELDDSALYLCASSLEDRGRQPQHFGDGTRLSIL.

This clone was seen a handful of times. The chain uses TRBV7-9 and TRBJ2-5, with 7 positions matching TRBD1. The ends lost 1 base at V and 4 bases at J; junction bases unmatched: 3. Germline V gene data show CDR1 as SEHNR and CDR2 as FQNEAQ (reference sequence). The CDR3 covers 14 residues. This CDR3 is CASSLVSGGETQYF. CDR3 nucleotide sequence: TGTGCCAGCAGCTTAGTGTCAGGGGGAGAGACCCAGTACTTC.

This clone showed up just a few times. The chain links TRBV30 to TRBJ1-6; possibly TRBD1 for D (5 bases). CDR3 length: 16 residues. Germline-derived CDR1 and CDR2 are GTSNPN and SVGIG (reference sequence). Trimming shortened V by 4 bases and J by 1 base, and 14 bases separated the two germline ends. CDR3 nucleotides: TGTGCCTGGAACCCAGTGGGGACTTCCTATAATTCACCCCTCCACTTT. Its protein is CAWNPVGTSYNSPLHF.

This clone was seen a few times. The chain is built from TRBV19 and TRBJ2-3, with D maybe TRBD2 (7 bases). Per germline, CDR1 LNHDA and CDR2 SQIVND (reference sequence). This CDR3 comprises 15 residues. Trimming left V 3 bases short and J 6 bases short, with 16 bases between. This chain's CDR3 is CASSMGGAQADTQYF. The CDR3, as DNA: TGTGCCAGTAGTATGGGGGGGGCCCAAGCGGATACGCAGTATTTT.

J is TRBJ1-4 and V is TRBV19; TRBD1 matches at 7 bases. Germline CDR1 reads LNHDA; CDR2 reads SQIVND (reference sequence). J gave up 4 bases and V 10 bases, and 6 bases lay outside the gene matches. The CDR3 is 13 residues long. The CDR3, as DNA: TGTGCCACCGCGGGACAGCATAATGAAAAACTGTTTTTT. Encoded protein: CATAGQHNEKLFF.

V gene TRBV2 combines with J gene TRBJ2-1; maybe TRBD2 (6 bases). Germline CDR1 reads SNHLY; CDR2 reads FYNNEI. V was cut by 2 bases and J by 5 bases, with 25 bases left in between. The CDR3 is 19 residues long. The CDR3 reads CASSEPVRGDLPGNNEQFF. As DNA, the CDR3 is TGTGCCAGCAGTGAACCGGTCCGAGGGGACTTGCCGGGGAACAATGAGCAGTTCTTC.

The CDR3 loop is CATSRVQGSSYNSPLHF. CDR3 nucleotide sequence: TGTGCCACCAGCAGAGTTCAGGGAAGCTCCTATAATTCACCCCTCCACTTT. The J gene is TRBJ1-6, the V gene TRBV15; D is perhaps TRBD1 (5 bases). Germline V gene lookup returns CDR1 LNHNV and CDR2 YYDKDF (reference sequence). CDR3 length: 17 residues. V was cut by 1 base and J by 0 bases, with 10 bases left in between.

The V gene is TRBV4-2, the J gene TRBJ2-5, with D perhaps matching TRBD1 (6 bases). Germline CDR1 reads LGHNA; CDR2 reads YNFKEQ. Deletions cut 7 bases from V and 4 bases from J, with 19 bases between. CDR3 size: 15 residues. The chain's CDR3 is CASNPGDRGGETQYF. The CDR3 bases are TGTGCCAGCAATCCAGGGGATAGGGGTGGAGAGACCCAGTACTTC.

This clone was counted between two and nine times. The rearrangement links TRBV4-3 to TRBJ2-5; TRBD1 is a possible D gene (6 bases). Per germline, CDR1 LGHNA and CDR2 YSLEER. The V gene lost 0 bases and the J gene lost 1 base, with 15 bases spanning the gap. The CDR3 has 17 residues. Here the CDR3 reads CASSQDPRGGPQETQYF. The DNA of the CDR3 is TGCGCCAGCAGCCAAGATCCCCGAGGGGGACCCCAAGAGACCCAGTACTTC.

This chain joins TRBV28 and TRBJ2-5; TRBD1 agrees at 8 bases. The tail of the sequence fits TRBJ2-7 better, so the J call may be wrong. Germline V lookup: CDR1 MDHEN, CDR2 SYDVKM. CDR3 length equals 14 residues. For the CDR3, the DNA is TGTGCCAGCAGTTCCCGGGACAGGACCTACGAGCAGTACTTC. This encodes CASSSRDRTYEQYF.

This clone was seen more than once but under ten times. The J gene is TRBJ2-7, the V gene TRBV4-1; D is perhaps TRBD2 (5 bases). Germline V gives CDR1 MGHRA, CDR2 YSYEKL. CDR3 length: 13 amino acids. Trimming left V 4 bases short and J 3 bases short, with 10 bases between. The CDR3 sequence is CASSLDRGYEQYF. DNA of the CDR3: TGCGCCAGCAGCCTCGATCGGGGCTACGAGCAGTACTTC.

This chain links TRBV7-3 with TRBJ2-1, with a tentative D call TRBD1 (6 bases). The CDR3 runs 15 residues. V was trimmed by 0 bases and J by 8 bases, leaving 14 bases between them. The germline CDR1 and CDR2 sequences are SGHTA and FQGTGA. DNA of the CDR3: TGTGCCAGCAGCTTAACGACAGGCGGGCGCTATGAGCAGTTCTTC. Translated: CASSLTTGGRYEQFF.

This clone appeared a single time. J is TRBJ2-2 and V is TRBV10-3, with TRBD2 identical over 10 bases. The V and J ends lost 4 bases and 1 base, in that order; junction bases with no gene match: 0. The CDR3 contains 15 residues. Germline CDR1 reads ENHRY; CDR2 reads SYGVKD. CDR3 region: CAISGLAGNTGELFF. Here the CDR3 DNA reads TGTGCCATCAGTGGACTAGCGGGGAACACCGGGGAGCTGTTTTTT.

The chain links TRBV7-2 to TRBJ1-3; 7 positions match TRBD1. V shed 1 base and J 2 bases; nucleotides not matched to a gene: 14. Germline V gene sequence: CDR1 SGHTA, CDR2 FQGNSA. The CDR3 loop spans 19 amino acids. The CDR3 sequence: CASSLVGSTGESTGNTIYF. The CDR3 DNA reads TGTGCCAGCAGCTTAGTAGGGTCCACAGGGGAATCAACTGGAAACACCATATATTTT.

The chain joins TRBV7-5 to TRBJ1-6; TRBD1, the D gene given by the table, was not confirmed from the DNA. TRBV7-5 is marked as a pseudogene. The length of the CDR3 is 15 residues. CDR3 region: CARSLAQEYNSPLHF. CDR3 in DNA: TGTGCCAGAAGCTTAGCCCAGGAATATAATTCACCCCTCCACTTT.

This clone was observed a few times. V and J are TRBV9 and TRBJ1-6, with 11 bases fitting TRBD1. Losses at the gene ends were 0 bases for V and 9 bases for J; bases not matched to a gene: 2. Germline values: CDR1 SGDLS, CDR2 YYNGEE. CDR3 size: 15 residues. The CDR3 is CASSVVGTGGSPLHF. CDR3 DNA sequence: TGTGCCAGCAGCGTAGTTGGGACAGGGGGTTCACCCCTCCACTTT.

The chain employs TRBV18 and TRBJ2-7; 7 positions agree with TRBD1. Trimming removed 5 bases from V and 3 bases from J; junction bases left unmatched: 10. There are 15 residues in the CDR3. Germline V gene lookup returns CDR1 KGHSH and CDR2 LQKENI. Written as DNA, the CDR3 is TGTGCCAGCTCAACGTCCGGGACAGCGATCTACGAGCAGTACTTC. It yields the protein CASSTSGTAIYEQYF.

This chain links TRBV18 with TRBJ1-4, with TRBD1 identical over 9 bases. J was trimmed by 6 bases and V by 3 bases; bases with no gene match: 5. The CDR3 has 15 amino acids. The V gene's germline CDR1 is KGHSH and CDR2 LQKENI. The CDR3 is CASSPGDRVHEKLFF. The CDR3 coding sequence is TGTGCCAGCTCACCTGGGGACAGGGTGCATGAAAAACTGTTTTTT.

This clone has only one observation. This chain connects TRBV6-5 to TRBJ2-3; 11 bases are a match to TRBD1. The CDR3 is made up of 15 amino acids. Germline V gene sequence: CDR1 MNHEY, CDR2 SVGAGI. The V gene end was trimmed by 6 bases and the J gene end by 3 bases; junction bases not matched to a gene: 5. The CDR3 DNA reads as TGTGCCAGCAGACTGGACAGGGGGCTTACAGATACGCAGTATTTT. Its translation is CASRLDRGLTDTQYF.

The J gene is TRBJ1-5, the V gene TRBV28; possibly TRBD1 for D (5 bases). The ends were cut back, 8 bases at V and 1 base at J, with 18 bases in the middle. Germline CDR1 is MDHEN and CDR2 is SYDVKM. This CDR3 region has 16 residues. The CDR3 loop reads CASWSPRAGSNQPQHF. The CDR3 nucleotides are TGTGCCAGCTGGAGTCCCAGGGCGGGGAGCAATCAGCCCCAGCATTTT.

V gene TRBV19 combines with J gene TRBJ1-6; D not certain. The CDR3 length is 14 residues. V gave up 9 bases and J gave up 7 bases, with 16 bases separating them. From germline, CDR1 is LNHDA and CDR2 SQIVND (reference sequence). This CDR3 reads CASQPLWRNSPLHF. CDR3 DNA: TGTGCCAGCCAGCCTCTGTGGAGGAATTCACCCCTCCACTTT. The variable domain in full, with the rest retrieved from reference TRBV19 and TRBJ1-6, is DGGITQSPKYLFRKEGQNVTLSCEQNLNHDAMYWYRQDPGQGLRLIYYSQIVNDFQKGDIAEGYSVSREKKESFPLTVTSAQKNPTAFYLCASQPLWRNSPLHFGNGTRLTVT.

There are a few counts of this clone. V gene TRBV5-6 combines with J gene TRBJ2-1, with TRBD2 as a possible D gene (6 bases). The CDR3 loop spans 16 amino acids. V was clipped by 6 bases and J by 3 bases, with 19 bases between them. The germline gives CDR1 SGHDT, CDR2 YYEEEE. The CDR3 reads CASTHYREFYYNEQFF. CDR3 nucleotides: TGTGCCAGCACCCATTATCGGGAGTTCTACTACAATGAGCAGTTCTTC.

The rearrangement uses TRBV27 and TRBJ1-4; the D gene is possibly TRBD1 (6 bases). From germline, CDR1 is MNHEY and CDR2 SMNVEV (reference sequence). The CDR3 runs to 16 residues. The ends were cut back, 5 bases at V and 4 bases at J, with 17 bases in the middle. Written as DNA, the CDR3 is TGTGCCAGCAGTAAAGGGGGGGGACGGGTTAATGAAAAACTGTTTTTT. Its translation is CASSKGGGRVNEKLFF. The variable domain in full, completed from reference TRBV27 and TRBJ1-4, reads EAQVTQNPRYLITVTGKKLTVTCSQNMNHEYMSWYRQDPGLGLRQIYYSMNVEVTDKGDVPEGYKVSRKEKRNFPLILESPSPNQTSLYFCASSKGGGRVNEKLFFGSGTQLSVL.

In this sample, this clone turned up a few times. V and J are TRBV5-6 and TRBJ2-5, with 8 bases fitting TRBD1. CDR1 SGHDT and CDR2 YYEEEE come from the germline V gene. After removal of 2 bases from V and 4 bases from J, the junction contained 7 bases not matched to a gene. This CDR3 has 15 residues. CDR3 loop: CASSLDRGWRETQYF. The CDR3 DNA follows: TGTGCCAGCAGCTTAGACAGGGGTTGGAGAGAGACCCAGTACTTC.

This sequence joins TRBV4-2 and TRBJ2-3, with 9 bases matching TRBD2. Germline loops: CDR1 LGHNA, CDR2 YNFKEQ. The CDR3 is 16 amino acids. V shed 4 bases, J shed 1 base, and the junction held 6 bases outside the gene matches. This CDR3 is CASSPSIAGGTDTQYF. As DNA, the CDR3 is TGTGCCAGCAGCCCAAGTATAGCGGGGGGCACAGATACGCAGTATTTT.

This clone was detected only a few times. V and J are TRBV14 and TRBJ1-6; D gene ambiguous. The CDR3 runs to 19 residues. The V gene lost 0 bases and the J gene lost 0 bases, with 15 bases spanning the gap. Germline assignment: CDR1 SGHDN and CDR2 FVKESK. This CDR3 is CASSQDRPGHSSYNSPLHF. DNA of the CDR3: TGTGCCAGCAGCCAAGATCGGCCAGGCCATAGCTCCTATAATTCACCCCTCCACTTT.

The genes are TRBV27 and TRBJ1-4, with unresolved D. The CDR3 sequence is 14 residues long. The germline CDR1 and CDR2 sequences are MNHEY and SMNVEV (reference sequence). The germline V and J ends were trimmed by 5 bases and 13 bases, with 20 bases remaining between them. The CDR3 reads CASSRSGETTRLFF. DNA for the CDR3: TGTGCCAGCAGTCGCAGTGGAGAGACGACTAGACTGTTTTTT. The complete variable domain, with remaining parts taken from reference TRBV27 and TRBJ1-4, reads EAQVTQNPRYLITVTGKKLTVTCSQNMNHEYMSWYRQDPGLGLRQIYYSMNVEVTDKGDVPEGYKVSRKEKRNFPLILESPSPNQTSLYFCASSRSGETTRLFFGSGTQLSVL.

The V call is TRBV7-8, the J call TRBJ2-2; D remains ambiguous. CDR3 length: 16 amino acids. Germline V CDR1 and CDR2: SGHVS, FQNEAQ. Trimming cost V 2 bases and J 6 bases, with 16 bases left between them. CDR3 DNA sequence: TGTGCCAGCAGCTTAAAAGGCCAGGTGGGCTCCGGGGAGCTGTTTTTT. It specifies CASSLKGQVGSGELFF.

This rearrangement joins TRBV7-9 to TRBJ1-1; 7 bases align to TRBD1. CDR3 length equals 13 residues. CDR1 and CDR2 (germline): SEHNR, FQNEAQ (reference sequence). V lost 6 bases, J lost 4 bases, and 5 bases stayed unmatched. CDR3 DNA: TGTGCCAGCAGTATGACAGGGCGCACTGAAGCTTTCTTT. Translating it yields CASSMTGRTEAFF.

CDR3 region: CASSSTGGTYNEQFF. In nucleotides, the CDR3 is TGCGCCAGCAGCTCCACGGGAGGAACCTACAATGAGCAGTTCTTC. The gene calls are TRBV5-1 and TRBJ2-1, with 7 bases lining up with TRBD2. Germline V gene lookup returns CDR1 SGHRS and CDR2 YFSETQ. There are 15 residues in the CDR3. Unmatched junction bases numbered 5, after V lost 3 bases and J lost 2 bases.